This T cell receptor (beta chain) was captured by sequencing in a study of CD8 T cells in ankylosing spondylitis. Broader study findings: There was a TCR beta motif, made of fewer than 10 highly homologous variants, that appeared characteristic of ankylosing spondylitis blood. Disease-linked clones proved CD8+ and comparatively uncommon in peripheral blood.

Trimming left V 2 bases short and J 6 bases short, with 11 bases between. This CDR3 is built from 13 residues. Germline loops: CDR1 SGHRS, CDR2 YFSETQ. This clonotype has more than one count but fewer than ten. Its antigen is not identified. TCRdb re-derived calls from the 5' RACE reads in MiXCR, one entry per CDR3 protein. The sample yields about 220,000 distinct CDR3 sequences, roughly 6.6% seen once. The chain uses TRBV5-1 and TRBJ1-2, with D perhaps TRBD1 (6 bases). This receptor was obtained from a male donor with ankylosing spondylitis. The sequencing input was blood, either unsorted or a sorted T cell fraction (not recorded which). In DNA, the CDR3 is TGCGCCAGCAGCTTAACAGGGTCGGATGGCTACACCTTC. Protein product: CASSLTGSDGYTF.